This T cell receptor beta chain is from a study of T cell responses to AZD1222 COVID-19 vaccine. Study in general: Pooling was applied to second doses at about 4 or about 12 weeks. Study-wide results and caveats: Rises in breadth and depth of Spike-specific TCRs came after two AZD1222 doses. Females made up more of the donors, who were largely white British, and clonal diversity may have come out too low.

This table comes from immunoSEQ multiplex PCR, and its TCRdb copy is limited to in-frame clones, with some not included. This table holds 150,000 or so clones, approximately 90% found once. This clone was observed a single time. Its antigen is undetermined. Sequenced material: peripheral blood, taken on day 0 of AZD1222 vaccination. This sequence was found in an adult in good health.

The CDR3 DNA is TGCGCCAGCAGCTTGGCCGGGACAGGGGGGGAGACCCAGTACTTC. As protein: CASSLAGTGGETQYF. The V gene is TRBV5-1, the J gene TRBJ2-5; 11 bases line up with TRBD1. The germline V gene has CDR1 SGHRS and CDR2 YFSETQ. This CDR3 is 15 amino acids long. V trimming: 0 bases; J trimming: 5 bases; junction bases outside the gene matches: 3. Full variable domain (rest looked up from reference TRBV5-1 and TRBJ2-5): KAGVTQTPRYLIKTRGQQVTLSCSPISGHRSVSWYQQTPGQGLQFLFEYFSETQRNKGNFPGRFSGRQFSNSRSEMNVSTLELGDSALYLCASSLAGTGGETQYFGPGTRLLVL.